The 2 T cell receptor beta chains listed next were all sequenced from one sample in a study of CD8 T cells in ankylosing spondylitis. TCRdb re-called the 5' RACE reads with MiXCR, one entry per CDR3 protein. The repertoire holds approximately 100,000 distinct CDR3 sequences, with almost 8.5% as singletons. Sequenced input: blood, either unsorted or a sorted T cell fraction (not recorded which). All receptors come from a male donor with ankylosing spondylitis or in good health (not recorded which).

At least ten counts were recorded for this clonotype. The chain uses TRBV7-2 and TRBJ1-1; tentatively, D is TRBD1 (5 bases). This CDR3 comprises 17 residues. Germline-derived CDR1 and CDR2 are SGHTA and FQGNSA. V shed 5 bases and J shed 1 base, with 20 bases lying between them. The CDR3: CASSDRPGSVWNTEAFF. The CDR3 bases are TGTGCCAGCAGCGATAGACCAGGGTCAGTGTGGAACACTGAAGCTTTCTTT.

The rearrangement joins TRBV7-2 to TRBJ2-1, with 9 bases identical to TRBD1. Germline V gene data show CDR1 as SGHTA and CDR2 as FQGNSA. CDR3 size: 16 residues. The V segment lost 5 bases and the J segment 7 bases; nucleotides outside the gene matches: 12. CDR3 amino acids: CASSASGTGPYNEQFF. Written as DNA, the CDR3 is TGTGCCAGCAGCGCCTCCGGGACAGGGCCGTATAATGAGCAGTTCTTC.